Below, 20 T cell receptor beta chains from the same sample are listed, as sequenced in a study of blood T cell repertoires in COVID-19. The method was immunoSEQ multiplex PCR; TCRdb's version includes in-frame clones alone and lacks a portion of them. In the table there are a few hundred thousand clones, roughly 89% of which are singletons. Input material: peripheral blood. These receptors all come from a woman aged 30 to 39 with COVID-19, enrolled during active disease.

This chain connects TRBV5-1 to TRBJ1-4, with a weak D call TRBD1 (6 bases). The germline CDR1 and CDR2 sequences are SGHRS and YFSETQ. V shed 0 bases and J shed 10 bases, with 16 bases lying between them. The CDR3 is made up of 15 amino acids. The CDR3, as DNA: TGCGCCAGCAGCTTGGAACAGGGTAAATTCGGAAAACTGTTTTTT. As protein: CASSLEQGKFGKLFF.

The chain uses TRBV5-1 and TRBJ1-1; D remains ambiguous. There are 12 residues in the CDR3. Trimming stripped 3 bases from V and 4 bases from J, with 7 bases between. Germline V gene lookup returns CDR1 SGHRS and CDR2 YFSETQ. CDR3 DNA: TGCGCCAGCAGCTCCTTCGGCACTGAAGCTTTCTTT. This codes for CASSSFGTEAFF. Together with reference TRBV5-1 and TRBJ1-1, the CDR3 gives the full variable domain: KAGVTQTPRYLIKTRGQQVTLSCSPISGHRSVSWYQQTPGQGLQFLFEYFSETQRNKGNFPGRFSGRQFSNSRSEMNVSTLELGDSALYLCASSSFGTEAFFGQGTRLTVV.

The rearrangement joins TRBV10-1 to TRBJ2-1, with TRBD2 matching over 10 bases. CDR3 size: 15 residues. J lost 6 bases, V lost 6 bases, and 8 bases had no gene match. Germline loops: CDR1 WNHNN, CDR2 SYGVQD (reference sequence). CDR3 loop: CASRIGLADSNEQFF. The CDR3 bases are TGCGCCAGCAGGATCGGACTAGCGGACTCCAATGAGCAGTTCTTC.

The gene calls are TRBV6-6 and TRBJ1-6; D is uncertain. This CDR3 spans 16 amino acids. The V and J ends lost 2 bases and 10 bases respectively, with 18 bases between them. The germline CDR1 and CDR2 sequences are MNHNY and SVGAGI (reference sequence). The CDR3 DNA sequence: TGTGCCAGCAGTTACCCCCCTCGGGTCGAGGGATCACCCCTCCACTTT. The encoded protein is CASSYPPRVEGSPLHF.

The rearrangement joins TRBV5-8 to TRBJ1-6, with 10 nucleotides matching TRBD1. V was pared by 4 bases and J by 4 bases, with 2 bases of the junction left unmatched. Germline loops: CDR1 SGHTS, CDR2 YDEGEE. This CDR3 has 15 residues. Here the CDR3 reads CASSKGQGYNSPLHF. CDR3 coding DNA: TGTGCCAGCAGCAAGGGACAGGGGTATAATTCACCCCTCCACTTT.

The chain has TRBV5-8 and TRBJ2-2; 7 bases line up with TRBD2. This CDR3 is 16 amino acids long. The germline CDR1 and CDR2 sequences are SGHTS and YDEGEE. The V segment lost 4 bases and the J segment 1 base; nucleotides outside the gene matches: 7. The CDR3 coding sequence is TGTGCCAGCAGCCCGAGGTCGGGGGGGAACACCGGGGAGCTGTTTTTT. Its protein product is CASSPRSGGNTGELFF.

The V gene is TRBV29-1, the J gene TRBJ1-2; D unclear. Trimming pared 0 bases from V and 0 bases from J, leaving 11 bases between. Looked up from germline, CDR1 is SQVTM and CDR2 is ANQGSEA. The CDR3 is 15 amino acids. In DNA form, the CDR3 reads TGCAGCGTTGAAGACGCTGGAGCTGCTAACTATGGCTACACCTTC. Protein: CSVEDAGAANYGYTF.

V is TRBV10-3 and J is TRBJ1-2; TRBD1 matches 7 bases. CDR3 length: 13 amino acids. Germline trimming cut 8 bases from V and 4 bases from J; bases unmatched to any gene: 7. In germline, CDR1 is ENHRY, CDR2 SYGVKD. In nucleotides, the CDR3 is TGTGCCATCGCGGGACAGCTAAGCTATGGCTACACCTTC. Protein: CAIAGQLSYGYTF.

A remark on this clone: The identical CDR3 is also encoded by other nucleotide sequences in the sample. The chain employs TRBV4-1 and TRBJ1-2; TRBD1 aligns across 10 bases. This CDR3 comprises 14 residues. Germline V gene data show CDR1 as MGHRA and CDR2 as YSYEKL. J lost 8 bases, V lost 2 bases, and 5 bases had no gene match. Here the CDR3 reads CASSQRDRGTGYTF. The CDR3 DNA sequence: TGCGCCAGCAGCCAAAGGGACAGGGGAACGGGCTACACCTTC.

The DNA of the CDR3 is TGTGCCAGTACGCTGACACCCAACCCGGATACGCAGTATTTT. Amino acid sequence: CASTLTPNPDTQYF. The chain joins TRBV19 to TRBJ2-3; no clear D gene. V lost 7 bases to trimming and J lost 6 bases, with 17 bases between them. From germline, CDR1 is LNHDA and CDR2 SQIVND (reference sequence). The CDR3 covers 14 residues.

This chain joins TRBV11-2 and TRBJ2-7, with D tentatively TRBD2 (6 bases). The ends were cut back, 1 base at V and 6 bases at J, with 16 bases in the middle. The CDR3 sequence is 15 residues long. CDR1 SGHAT and CDR2 FQNNGV come from the germline V gene. The CDR3 coding sequence is TGTGCCAGCAGCTTAGGGACTATAGGTACGTCCGAGCAGTACTTC. Amino acid sequence: CASSLGTIGTSEQYF. Complete variable domain (other parts from reference TRBV11-2 and TRBJ2-7): EAGVAQSPRYKIIEKRQSVAFWCNPISGHATLYWYQQILGQGPKLLIQFQNNGVVDDSQLPKDRFSAERLKGVDSTLKIQPAKLEDSAVYLCASSLGTIGTSEQYFGPGTRLTVT.

The V call is TRBV18, the J call TRBJ1-4; the D gene is possibly TRBD1 (6 bases). The CDR3 extends over 14 amino acids. V lost 4 bases and J lost 8, with 14 bases in between. Germline V gene lookup returns CDR1 KGHSH and CDR2 LQKENI. The DNA for the CDR3 is TGTGCCAGCTCACAAACAACAGGGTCGGAAAAACTGTTTTTT. Encoded protein: CASSQTTGSEKLFF.

The CDR3 coding sequence is TGTGCCAGCAGCCCAACGCCGGGTAGCACAGATACGCAGTATTTT. As protein: CASSPTPGSTDTQYF. The V call is TRBV7-2, the J call TRBJ2-3; D call uncertain. From germline, CDR1 is SGHTA and CDR2 FQGNSA. With 5 bases removed from V and 0 bases from J, the gap between germline ends came to 12 bases. The CDR3 runs 15 residues.

V is TRBV19 and J is TRBJ1-5, with a possible D match to TRBD1 (5 bases). The germline V gene has CDR1 LNHDA and CDR2 SQIVND (reference sequence). With 6 bases removed from V and 7 bases from J, the gap between germline ends came to 10 bases. The length of the CDR3 is 12 residues. This chain's CDR3 is CASRSGWQPQHF. CDR3 in DNA: TGTGCCAGTAGGTCAGGGTGGCAGCCCCAGCATTTT.

The chain carries TRBV5-8 and TRBJ1-5, with 12 bases lining up with TRBD1. In germline, CDR1 is SGHTS, CDR2 YDEGEE. The CDR3 sequence is 17 residues long. The junction had 9 bases not matched to a gene; V was cut back by 3 bases and J by 5 bases. This chain's CDR3 is CASSSHRDRGLHQPQHF. CDR3 DNA: TGTGCCAGCAGCTCCCACCGGGACAGGGGGCTTCATCAGCCCCAGCATTTT. Based on the CDR3 plus reference TRBV5-8 and TRBJ1-5, the full variable domain is EAGVTQSPTHLIKTRGQQATLRCSPISGHTSVYWYQQALGLGLQFLLWYDEGEERNRGNFPPRFSGRQFPNYSSELNVNALELEDSALYLCASSSHRDRGLHQPQHFGDGTRLSIL.

The chain recombines TRBV6-5 with TRBJ1-5, with 9 bases lining up with TRBD1. CDR3 length: 15 amino acids. Losses at the gene ends were 6 bases for V and 5 bases for J; bases not matched to a gene: 8. The V gene's germline CDR1 is MNHEY and CDR2 SVGAGI. CDR3 sequence reads: CASRSTGTGYQPQHF. As DNA, the CDR3 is TGTGCCAGCAGGTCTACCGGGACAGGGTATCAGCCCCAGCATTTT.

This chain joins TRBV3-1 (or the pseudogene TRBV3-2) and TRBJ1-1; 9 nucleotides match TRBD1. Germline loops: CDR1 LGHDT, CDR2 YNNKEL (reference sequence). V was clipped by 3 bases and J by 1 base; unmatched bases: 3. The CDR3 is made up of 15 amino acids. The CDR3 coding sequence is TGTGCCAGCAGCCAGTGGGACAGGGAGAACACTGAAGCTTTCTTT. This gives the protein CASSQWDRENTEAFF.

V is TRBV14 and J is TRBJ1-2, with D uncertain. Trimming took off 0 bases at V and 5 bases at J, with 13 bases between the two ends. Per germline, CDR1 SGHDN and CDR2 FVKESK. The CDR3 covers 15 residues. CDR3 protein: CASSQDRLPGYGYTF. DNA for the CDR3: TGTGCCAGCAGCCAAGATCGTCTTCCGGGGTATGGCTACACCTTC.

J is TRBJ2-1 and V is TRBV7-2; 8 nucleotides match TRBD2. The CDR3 is made up of 13 amino acids. V shed 5 bases, J shed 12 bases, and the junction held 9 bases outside the gene matches. Germline CDR1 SGHTA, CDR2 FQGNSA. The CDR3 loop reads CASSARTSLGQFF. DNA of the CDR3: TGTGCCAGCAGCGCCCGGACTAGCCTGGGGCAGTTCTTC.

J is TRBJ2-7 and V is TRBV19; tentatively, D is TRBD1 (5 bases). V lost 1 base, J lost 5 bases, and 12 bases lay in between. Germline V gene data show CDR1 as LNHDA and CDR2 as SQIVND (reference sequence). The CDR3 contains 14 residues. The CDR3 is CASSIGAGLHEQYF. The CDR3 DNA reads TGTGCCAGTAGTATAGGGGCAGGGCTCCACGAGCAGTACTTC.